The 10 T cell receptor beta chains below come from one sample, sequenced in a study of T-cell reconstitution after alpha-beta-depleted transplantation in children. The library targeted TCRbeta and was prepared with unique molecular identifiers. TCRdb itself ran the PCR reads through MiXCR, one entry per CDR3 protein. Of a few hundred thousand distinct CDR3 sequences listed, 10% are singletons. This sample comprised PBMCs from the stem cell graft donor, obtained from the stem cell graft. These receptors were taken from a human donor who donated a stem cell graft to a child with acute lymphoblastic leukemia.

Note on this clonotype: A junction boundary mismatches the germline segment, possibly from a read error. The chain joins TRBV6-1 to TRBJ2-2, with D possibly matching TRBD2 (5 bases). The CDR3 is made up of 13 amino acids. Germline CDR1 is MNHNS and CDR2 is SASEGT. The CDR3 sequence is CASRHYNTGELFF. The CDR3 bases are TGTGCCAGCCGGCACTACAACACCGGGGAGCTGTTTTTC.

This clonotype was detected a few times. J is TRBJ2-7 and V is TRBV6-1; the match to TRBD1 covers 8 bases. CDR1 and CDR2 (germline): MNHNS, SASEGT. CDR3 length: 15 residues. Unmatched junction bases numbered 6, after V lost 3 bases and J lost 2 bases. As DNA, the CDR3 is TGTGCCAGCAGTGACGACAGGGGTAGCACCTACGAGCAGTACTTC. Protein sequence: CASSDDRGSTYEQYF.

Points on this clonotype: A much larger clone is a single base away; this may be a read error. The chain joins TRBV28 to TRBJ2-7; 9 bases line up with TRBD2. Germline V gives CDR1 MDHEN, CDR2 SYDVKM. The CDR3 has 16 residues. The DNA for the CDR3 is TGTGCCAGCAGTTTGATTAGCGGGAGCGGCGCCTACGTGCAGTACTTC. Translation gives CASSLISGSGAYVQYF.

This clonotype has only a few counts. V usage is TRBV20-1 and J usage is TRBJ2-5, with D possibly being TRBD1 (5 bases). The CDR3 totals 14 residues. Germline CDR1 reads DFQATT; CDR2 reads SNEGSKA (reference sequence). The V and J ends lost 5 bases and 1 base respectively, with 14 bases between them. The CDR3 sequence: CSAGARRTQETQYF. The CDR3 DNA sequence: TGCAGTGCTGGGGCTCGAAGGACCCAAGAGACCCAGTACTTC.

The rearrangement links TRBV12-3 or TRBV12-4 to TRBJ2-5; the D is unclear. The CDR3 is 13 amino acids. V was shortened by 3 bases and J by 2 bases, with 7 bases between the two germline ends. The CDR3 region is CASSFVGQETQYF. The CDR3 bases are TGTGCCAGCAGTTTTGTGGGTCAAGAGACCCAGTACTTC.

The chain couples TRBV3-1 to TRBJ2-1; maybe TRBD2 (6 bases). This CDR3 contains 15 residues. The V gene lost 1 base and the J gene lost 5 bases, with 12 bases spanning the gap. Germline-derived CDR1 and CDR2 are LGHDT and YNNKEL (reference sequence). DNA of the CDR3: TGTGCCAGCAGCCAAGTATGGCCGGGAGACAATGAGCAGTTCTTC. Its protein is CASSQVWPGDNEQFF.

The chain joins TRBV18 to TRBJ1-5; 7 nucleotides match TRBD1. The CDR3 contains 14 residues. V lost 6 bases and J lost 6; bases outside the gene matches: 8. CDR1 and CDR2 (germline): KGHSH, LQKENI. The CDR3 is CASSSGTEGQPQHF. In DNA form, the CDR3 reads TGTGCCAGCTCCTCCGGGACAGAGGGTCAGCCCCAGCATTTT. Full variable domain (missing parts from reference TRBV18 and TRBJ1-5): NAGVMQNPRHLVRRRGQEARLRCSPMKGHSHVYWYRQLPEEGLKFMVYLQKENIIDESGMPKERFSAEFPKEGPSILRIQQVVRGDSAAYFCASSSGTEGQPQHFGDGTRLSIL.

This sequence joins TRBV4-2 and TRBJ1-1; D remains ambiguous. There are 15 residues in the CDR3. V was trimmed by 4 bases and J by 0 bases, leaving 12 bases between them. Germline assignment: CDR1 LGHNA and CDR2 YNFKEQ. CDR3: CASSLTMGLNTEAFF. CDR3 nucleotides: TGTGCCAGCAGCCTCACTATGGGATTGAACACTGAAGCTTTCTTT.

The chain recombines TRBV27 with TRBJ2-7; possibly TRBD1 for D (6 bases). This CDR3 contains 14 residues. The germline V and J ends were trimmed by 5 bases and 6 bases, with 17 bases remaining between them. CDR1 and CDR2 (germline): MNHEY, SMNVEV (reference sequence). The CDR3 sequence is CASSTTGGLSEQYF. DNA for the CDR3: TGTGCCAGCAGTACGACAGGAGGATTAAGCGAGCAGTACTTC.

This clonotype was observed a handful of times. The chain recombines TRBV20-1 with TRBJ1-1; 8 bases line up with TRBD1. Germline V lookup: CDR1 DFQATT, CDR2 SNEGSKA (reference sequence). The CDR3 length is 14 residues. Germline trimming cut 6 bases from V and 10 bases from J; bases unmatched to any gene: 16. The chain's CDR3 is CSAASQGAGLRAFF. Here the CDR3 DNA reads TGCAGTGCCGCCAGTCAGGGGGCCGGCTTGAGAGCTTTCTTT.